These 20 T cell receptor beta chains were sequenced from one sample in a study of T cell responses to AZD1222 COVID-19 vaccine (dated by TCRdb to about 2021). The label giving this sample's time point can be read as: about 28 days (+/-7) after the second vaccine dose. The library was generated by the immunoSEQ multiplex PCR assay. This immuneACCESS table, as held by TCRdb, lists in-frame sequences with V and J called but not all clones. Of the missing ones, under half trace to an unresolved V gene in checked studies; the others have no known cause. This sample comprises over 110,000 clones, 85% to 90% of them detected only once. The leading ten clones occupy 1.5% to 2% of the sample. Sequenced here: peripheral blood, sampled 28 days after the second AZD1222 dose. The receptors derive from an adult who received the AZD1222 COVID-19 vaccine.

CDR3 in DNA: TGTGCCAGCAGTGAAATAGGGGTTCAACAGCCCCAGCATTTT. Translating gives CASSEIGVQQPQHF. The rearrangement uses TRBV6-1 and TRBJ1-5; the D gene is possibly TRBD1 (5 bases). This CDR3 spans 14 amino acids. The germline gives CDR1 MNHNS, CDR2 SASEGT. The V end was cut by 2 bases, the J end by 7 bases, with 12 bases between.

The chain links TRBV29-1 to TRBJ1-2; D gene unclear. V lost 4 bases and J lost 8, with 17 bases in between. The CDR3 sequence is 13 residues long. The germline CDR1 and CDR2 sequences are SQVTM and ANQGSEA. The CDR3 coding sequence is TGCAGCGTTGGCCTGAAAGGGTCCTGGGGCTACACCTTC. This encodes CSVGLKGSWGYTF.

This chain joins TRBV12-3 or TRBV12-4 and TRBJ2-3, with no clear D. The V and J ends lost 7 bases and 2 bases respectively, with 10 bases between them. This CDR3 spans 13 amino acids. The CDR3 DNA is TGTGCCAGCACCTACGCCTACACAGATACGCAGTATTTT. This translates into CASTYAYTDTQYF.

This chain links TRBV28 with TRBJ2-7; D is unclear. Trimming removed 5 bases at V and 1 base at J, with 15 bases between. From germline, CDR1 is MDHEN and CDR2 SYDVKM. The CDR3 runs 15 residues. The CDR3 sequence: CASSPHDGKSYEQYV. CDR3 nucleotides: TGTGCCAGCAGTCCACACGACGGAAAGTCCTACGAGCAGTACGTC.

The chain employs TRBV6-5 and TRBJ1-2; 7 nucleotides agree with TRBD1. The V gene's germline CDR1 is MNHEY and CDR2 SVGAGI. Trimming at V came to 0 bases and at J to 8 bases, leaving 9 bases not matched to a gene. The CDR3 runs to 15 residues. CDR3 sequence: CASSYSGQVSEGYTF. In nucleotides, the CDR3 is TGTGCCAGCAGTTACTCAGGACAGGTCTCGGAGGGCTACACCTTC.

This clone was seen a single time. The gene calls are TRBV14 and TRBJ2-5; D might be TRBD1 (5 bases). The CDR3 has 17 amino acids. V lost 1 base and J 1 base, leaving 16 bases between the germline ends. CDR1 is SGHDN, CDR2 FVKESK, per germline. CDR3 bases: TGTGCCAGCAGCCAAGTTAGGGGCGCTCTAACCCAAGAGACCCAGTACTTC. This gives the protein CASSQVRGALTQETQYF.

This sequence joins TRBV19 and TRBJ1-5; 8 bases align to TRBD1. CDR1 and CDR2 from the germline V gene are LNHDA and SQIVND (reference sequence). Unmatched junction bases numbered 4, after V lost 5 bases and J lost 4 bases. This CDR3 has 14 residues. CDR3 sequence reads: CASSLTGANQPQHF. The CDR3 bases are TGTGCCAGTAGTTTGACAGGGGCGAATCAGCCCCAGCATTTT.

This chain connects TRBV6-5 to TRBJ2-1; TRBD2 matches 7 bases. Germline CDR1 reads MNHEY; CDR2 reads SVGAGI. J was trimmed by 6 bases and V by 6 bases; bases with no gene match: 11. This CDR3 region has 15 residues. This CDR3 is CASRITSVETNEQFF. The CDR3, as DNA: TGTGCCAGCAGAATTACTAGCGTAGAAACCAATGAGCAGTTCTTC.

The genes are TRBV6-5 and TRBJ1-1; maybe TRBD1 (5 bases). CDR1 is MNHEY and CDR2 is SVGAGI in the germline V gene. The V end lost 7 bases, the J end lost 5 bases, and 17 bases lay between the germline ends. This CDR3 comprises 14 residues. Written as DNA, the CDR3 is TGTGCCAGCAACTCGGACACACTGGGGACTGAAGCTTTCTTT. Amino acid sequence: CASNSDTLGTEAFF.

A single count supports this clone. This chain joins TRBV3-1 (or the pseudogene TRBV3-2) and TRBJ1-5, with 11 bases identical to TRBD1. V trimming: 4 bases; J trimming: 7 bases; junction bases outside the gene matches: 6. The CDR3 extends over 15 amino acids. Germline V gene lookup returns CDR1 LGHDT and CDR2 YNNKEL (reference sequence). Here the CDR3 DNA reads TGTGCCAGCAGCCTAACGGGACAGGGGGTGCAGCCCCAGCATTTT. Residues: CASSLTGQGVQPQHF.

This clone was seen only a few times. V gene TRBV6-1 combines with J gene TRBJ2-7; 9 bases align to TRBD1. Germline V gives CDR1 MNHNS, CDR2 SASEGT. V shed 3 bases, J shed 6 bases, and the junction held 9 bases outside the gene matches. The CDR3 is made up of 15 amino acids. CDR3 nucleotide sequence: TGTGCCAGCAGTGACCGGGACAGGGCAAGGTCCGAGCAGTACTTC. This translates into CASSDRDRARSEQYF.

The chain combines TRBV16 with TRBJ2-7; D is unclear. CDR1 and CDR2 from the germline V gene are KGHSY and FQNENV. V lost 4 bases and J lost 1, with 2 bases in between. The CDR3 length is 11 residues. Here the CDR3 DNA reads TGTGCCAGCAGCCGTTCCTACGAGCAGTACTTC. Translated: CASSRSYEQYF.

The chain has TRBV5-1 and TRBJ2-7; TRBD2 matches at 10 bases. V shed 0 bases, J shed 0 bases, and the junction held 3 bases outside the gene matches. Germline-derived CDR1 and CDR2 are SGHRS and YFSETQ. The CDR3 is made up of 16 amino acids. CDR3 sequence reads: CASSLAPSGSSYEQYF. CDR3 coding DNA: TGCGCCAGCAGCTTGGCCCCTAGCGGGAGCTCCTACGAGCAGTACTTC.

The chain couples TRBV3-1 (or the pseudogene TRBV3-2) to TRBJ1-6; no reliable D call. CDR3 length: 15 amino acids. The germline V gene has CDR1 LGHDT and CDR2 YNNKEL (reference sequence). Between the trimmed V and J ends, which lost 0 bases and 7 bases, there was a span of 10 bases. CDR3 amino acids: CASSQEQILNSPLHF. The CDR3 DNA follows: TGTGCCAGCAGCCAAGAGCAGATCCTAAATTCACCCCTCCACTTT.

The rearrangement uses TRBV2 and TRBJ2-6, with D unresolved. The CDR3 is 11 residues long. Germline CDR1 is SNHLY and CDR2 is FYNNEI. Trimming shortened V by 11 bases and J by 4 bases, and 6 bases separated the two germline ends. The CDR3 loop reads CAEGGANVLTF. The CDR3 DNA reads TGTGCCGAAGGAGGGGCCAACGTCCTGACTTTC. The whole variable domain, remainder taken from reference TRBV2 and TRBJ2-6, is EPEVTQTPSHQVTQMGQEVILRCVPISNHLYFYWYRQILGQKVEFLVSFYNNEISEKSEIFDDQFSVERPDGSNFTLKIRSTKLEDSAMYFCAEGGANVLTFGAGSRLTVL.

The chain combines TRBV25-1 with TRBJ1-2; 7 bases are shared with TRBD1. CDR3 length: 16 residues. V shed 3 bases and J 7 bases; nucleotides not matched to a gene: 14. Germline V CDR1 and CDR2: MGHDK, SYGVNS. The CDR3 sequence is CASSDGDRVDYFGYTF. CDR3 nucleotides: TGTGCCAGCAGTGATGGAGACAGGGTTGACTATTTTGGCTACACCTTC.

The chain combines TRBV28 with TRBJ2-3, with D perhaps TRBD1 or TRBD2 (5 bases each). CDR3 size: 15 residues. Trimming cost V 7 bases and J 1 base, with 15 bases left between them. The germline V gene has CDR1 MDHEN and CDR2 SYDVKM. CDR3 loop: CASTRGGAGTDTQYF. The CDR3 nucleotides read TGTGCCAGCACTCGGGGCGGAGCTGGCACAGATACGCAGTATTTT.

The chain couples TRBV27 to TRBJ1-1; perhaps TRBD1 as D (5 bases). V lost 7 bases and J lost 4, with 13 bases in between. Per the germline V gene, CDR1 is MNHEY and CDR2 is SMNVEV (reference sequence). This CDR3 spans 13 amino acids. The CDR3 here is CASTQPGITEAFF. CDR3 nucleotides: TGTGCCAGCACCCAACCAGGGATCACTGAAGCTTTCTTT.

This chain joins TRBV19 and TRBJ2-1, with TRBD2 matching over 11 bases. Losses at the gene ends were 7 bases for V and 3 bases for J; bases not matched to a gene: 8. The V gene's germline CDR1 is LNHDA and CDR2 SQIVND (reference sequence). The CDR3 is 16 amino acids. As DNA, the CDR3 is TGTGCCAGTACCGGGACTAGCGGACCCGGCTACAATGAGCAGTTCTTC. It yields the protein CASTGTSGPGYNEQFF. Full variable domain (remainder filled in from reference TRBV19 and TRBJ2-1): DGGITQSPKYLFRKEGQNVTLSCEQNLNHDAMYWYRQDPGQGLRLIYYSQIVNDFQKGDIAEGYSVSREKKESFPLTVTSAQKNPTAFYLCASTGTSGPGYNEQFFGPGTRLTVL.

The V gene is TRBV4-2, the J gene TRBJ2-3, with TRBD2 matching over 10 bases. There are 16 residues in the CDR3. Germline lookup yields CDR1 LGHNA and CDR2 YNFKEQ. With V trimmed by 3 bases and J by 1 base, 4 bases remained unmatched. The CDR3 loop reads CASSQDGTSGTDTQYF. CDR3 nucleotide sequence: TGTGCCAGCAGCCAGGATGGGACTAGCGGCACAGATACGCAGTATTTT.